This T cell receptor (beta chain) was obtained from a study of yellow fever vaccine responses in identical twins. Whole-study findings and limits: Reportedly, the T cell response mounted by twins to vaccine seemed partly convergent, partly personalized.

TCRdb ran MiXCR on the RT-PCR reads and lists one entry per CDR3 protein. Among about 7,200 distinct CDR3 sequences listed, about 86% were seen once. V shed 7 bases and J shed 0 bases, with 13 bases lying between them. The CDR3 runs 14 residues. Germline CDR1 and CDR2: ENHRY and SYGVKD. Of note for this clonotype: Antigen unknown.

Source: T cells from blood (PBMCs), unsorted or a sorted subset (not recorded which), taken before or after yellow fever vaccination (not recorded which). J is TRBJ2-7 and V is TRBV10-3; D tentatively fits TRBD1 or TRBD2 (6 bases each). This receptor was obtained from a woman aged 18-29 years who received the yellow fever vaccine. CDR3 in DNA: TGTGCCATCACCGAGGGGGGAGGCTCCTACGAGCAGTACTTC. Translated: CAITEGGGSYEQYF.